Detailed here is one T cell receptor (beta chain). In this sample, this clonotype turned up many times. No cognate antigen has been identified for it. Base-call qualities are not available, and no considerably larger clone is one nucleotide away. These data come from a study of Graves' ophthalmopathy and Graves' hyperthyroidism (dated by TCRdb to between 2018 and 2020). About the investigation overall: Hyperthyroidism was considered stable if no progression to ophthalmopathy occurred within 18 months of follow-up. The study used TCR beta repertoire signatures to distinguish Graves' ophthalmopathy from Graves' hyperthyroidism and to predict progression to ophthalmopathy. Following sample collection, hyperthyroidism patients were given methimazole at a starting dose of 30 mg daily, and ophthalmopathy patients were given high-dose intravenous methylprednisolone. A discovery set of about a hundred patients (roughly 43 ophthalmopathy, about 55 stable hyperthyroidism) was enrolled to explore V-J signatures distinguishing ophthalmopathy from hyperthyroidism. In total, 135 blood samples were TCR-sequenced: 43 ophthalmopathy, roughly 80 hyperthyroidism and roughly 17 hyperthyroidism-to-ophthalmopathy patients. The independent validation cohort included around 19 hyperthyroidism patients plus 17 patients who later progressed from hyperthyroidism to ophthalmopathy. In roughly 6 hyperthyroidism patients, T-cell repertoires of thyroid tissue and blood were compared. Paper-wide results and their limitations: The 13-signature model separated ophthalmopathy from stable hyperthyroidism with 85% to 90% sensitivity and 81.08% specificity in cross-validation, and 80%/75% in the test set. Among expanded thyroid clonotypes with frequency above 0.001, most also showed up in blood, which suggests that blood repertoires may reflect the thyroid immune response. In validation, the model predicted ophthalmopathy progression with more than 70% sensitivity and approximately 75% specificity; 12 predicted patients were CT-confirmed with GO in a median of approximately six months. Sample size was not predetermined statistically, and investigators were not blinded to group allocation.

CDR1 SGHTA and CDR2 FQGNSA are derived from the germline V gene. Inclusive of the bounding cysteine and phenylalanine, the CDR3 is 13 residues long. Only the CDR3 DNA stays, 39 bases, in frame from base 1. V is shortened by 5 bases, J by 9 bases, and the region joining them spans 11 bases. TCR beta CDR3 regions were amplified from RNA transcripts for repertoire sequencing. The first round was an RT-PCR using HTBI primers with the Qiagen OneStep RT-PCR kit, and this first round was followed by a second-round multiplex PCR, then size selection and purification. The libraries underwent paired-end sequencing with 100 bp reads on an Illumina HiSeq2000. Per the authors' processing: SOAPnuke was used to process the reads, throwing out any read that had adapters, had uncalled bases, had a mean Phred below 15, or lacked an exact constant-primer or identifier match. COPE v1.2.5 was used to merge high-quality paired reads. Unique nucleotide sequences were defined as clonotypes and aligned to IMGT TRB V, D and J references using MiTCR v1.1. Analysis was restricted to V-J combinations with a frequency above 0.0001, which covered roughly 99% of repertoires. A TCR clonal expansion and chaos score per V-J combination was defined as the ratio of F50 clonal expansion to chaos observed in the TCRdist matrix. Features were reduced by Welch's t-statistics and random forest to around 13 V-J combinations, which fed a naive Bayes classifier. The similarity between thyroid and blood repertoires was quantified using the Morisita-Horn index. TCRdb reanalyzed the raw reads on its own, using fastp at Q25 for trimming and MiXCR for clone calling, and kept in-frame beta chains. Rows matching on CDR3 protein sequence are summarized as one entry with the most common DNA and genes. What appears here as the V and J calls and clone size reflects TCRdb's work, not the paper's. A total of 1 million to 1.3 million distinct CDR3 sequences appear in this sample, about 40% of them only once. The ten most abundant clones make up approximately 12% of the sample.

Hyperthyroidism patients were newly diagnosed, with disease duration under 2 months, and aged 18 to 65 years. Patients were excluded if they had other autoimmune diseases, uncontrolled infections, pregnancy or lactation. Clinical symptoms, serum thyroxine, TRAb, thyroid ultrasound and orbital computed tomography were used for diagnosis. Total RNA was extracted using Trizol reagent, and RNA quality was checked on an Agilent 2100 Bioanalyzer. The source material was peripheral blood or thyroid tissue (not recorded which). This sequence originates from an adult man with Graves' hyperthyroidism. The receptor chain draws on TRBV7-2 and TRBJ1-6; the D gene is possibly TRBD1, with 5 bases matching. The DNA sequence is as follows: TGTGCCAGCAGCCTCGACAGCATTTCACCCCTCCACTTT. This sequence encodes CASSLDSISPLHF.